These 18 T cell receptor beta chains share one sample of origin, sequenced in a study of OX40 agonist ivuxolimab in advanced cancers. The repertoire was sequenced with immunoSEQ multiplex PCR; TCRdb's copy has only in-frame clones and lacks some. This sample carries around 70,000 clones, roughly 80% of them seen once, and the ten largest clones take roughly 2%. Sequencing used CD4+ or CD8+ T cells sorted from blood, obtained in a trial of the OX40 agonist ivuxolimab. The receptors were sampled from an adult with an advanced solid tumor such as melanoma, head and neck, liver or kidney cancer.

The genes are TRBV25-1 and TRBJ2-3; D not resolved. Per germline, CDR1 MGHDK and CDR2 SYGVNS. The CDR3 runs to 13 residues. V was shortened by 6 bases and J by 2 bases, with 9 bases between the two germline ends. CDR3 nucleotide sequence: TGTGCCAGCAGGAAGGACCCCACAGATACGCAGTATTTT. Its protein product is CASRKDPTDTQYF. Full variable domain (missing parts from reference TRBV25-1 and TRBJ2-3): EADIYQTPRYLVIGTGKKITLECSQTMGHDKMYWYQQDPGMELHLIHYSYGVNSTEKGDLSSESTVSRIRTEHFPLTLESARPSHTSQYLCASRKDPTDTQYFGPGTRLTVL.

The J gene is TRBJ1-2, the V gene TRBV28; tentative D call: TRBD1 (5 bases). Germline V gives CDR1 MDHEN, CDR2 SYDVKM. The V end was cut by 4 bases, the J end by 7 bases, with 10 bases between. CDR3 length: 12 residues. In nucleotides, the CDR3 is TGTGCCAGCAGTTCGATTAGGGGTGGCTACACCTTC. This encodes CASSSIRGGYTF.

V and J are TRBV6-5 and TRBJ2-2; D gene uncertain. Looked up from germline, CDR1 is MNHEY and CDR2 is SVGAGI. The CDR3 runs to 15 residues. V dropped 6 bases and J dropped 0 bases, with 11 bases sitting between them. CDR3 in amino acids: CASSKRRANTGELFF. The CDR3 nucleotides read TGTGCCAGCAGCAAGAGACGGGCGAACACCGGGGAGCTGTTTTTT.

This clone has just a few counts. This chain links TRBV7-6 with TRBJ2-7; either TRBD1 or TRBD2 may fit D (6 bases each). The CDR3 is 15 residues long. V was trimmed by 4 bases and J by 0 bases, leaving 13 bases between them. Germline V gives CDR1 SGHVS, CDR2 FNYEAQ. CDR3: CASSSGGAGSYEQYF. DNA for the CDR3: TGTGCCAGCAGCTCCGGGGGCGCTGGCTCCTACGAGCAGTACTTC.

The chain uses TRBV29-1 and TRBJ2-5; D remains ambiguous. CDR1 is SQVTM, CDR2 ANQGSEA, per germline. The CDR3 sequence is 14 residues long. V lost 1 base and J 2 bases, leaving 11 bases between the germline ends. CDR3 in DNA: TGCAGCGTTGAAGGGGGTCAGAGTCAAGAGACCCAGTACTTC. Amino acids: CSVEGGQSQETQYF.

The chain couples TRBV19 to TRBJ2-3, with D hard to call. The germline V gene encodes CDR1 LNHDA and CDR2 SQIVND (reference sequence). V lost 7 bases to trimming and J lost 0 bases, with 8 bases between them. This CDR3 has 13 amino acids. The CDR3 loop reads CASKGQSTDTQYF. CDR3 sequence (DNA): TGTGCCAGTAAGGGCCAGAGCACAGATACGCAGTATTTT.

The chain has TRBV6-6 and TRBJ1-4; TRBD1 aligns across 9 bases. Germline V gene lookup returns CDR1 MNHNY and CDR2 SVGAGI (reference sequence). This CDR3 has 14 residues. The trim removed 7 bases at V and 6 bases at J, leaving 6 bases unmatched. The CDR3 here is CASTRRDRDEKLFF. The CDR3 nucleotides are TGTGCCAGCACCCGACGGGACAGGGATGAAAAACTGTTTTTT.

DNA of the CDR3: TGTGCCAGCAGTGCGGGAAGCTCCTACAATGAGCAGTTCTTC. This translates into CASSAGSSYNEQFF. The V and J genes are TRBV5-4 and TRBJ2-1; maybe TRBD2 (6 bases). The CDR3 covers 14 residues. The V end was cut by 5 bases, the J end by 0 bases, with 9 bases between. Germline assignment: CDR1 SGHNT and CDR2 YYREEE (reference sequence).

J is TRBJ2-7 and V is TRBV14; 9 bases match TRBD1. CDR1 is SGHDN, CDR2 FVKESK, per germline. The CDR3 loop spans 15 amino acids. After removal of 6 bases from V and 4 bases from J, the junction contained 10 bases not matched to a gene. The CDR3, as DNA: TGTGCCAGCAGTCGGCCGGGACAGGGAGGGTACGAGCAGTACTTC. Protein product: CASSRPGQGGYEQYF.

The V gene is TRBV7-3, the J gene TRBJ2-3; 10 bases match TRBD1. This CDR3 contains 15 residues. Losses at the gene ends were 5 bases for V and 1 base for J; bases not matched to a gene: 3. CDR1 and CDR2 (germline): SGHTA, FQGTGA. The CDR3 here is CASSTGTGGTDTQYF. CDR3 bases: TGTGCCAGCAGCACAGGGACAGGGGGCACAGATACGCAGTATTTT.

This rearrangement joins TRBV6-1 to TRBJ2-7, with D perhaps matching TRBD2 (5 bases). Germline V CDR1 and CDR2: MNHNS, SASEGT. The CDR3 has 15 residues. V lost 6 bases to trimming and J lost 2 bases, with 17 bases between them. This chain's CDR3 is CASRDRTPGAYEQYF. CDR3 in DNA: TGTGCCAGCAGGGACCGGACTCCCGGGGCCTACGAGCAGTACTTC.

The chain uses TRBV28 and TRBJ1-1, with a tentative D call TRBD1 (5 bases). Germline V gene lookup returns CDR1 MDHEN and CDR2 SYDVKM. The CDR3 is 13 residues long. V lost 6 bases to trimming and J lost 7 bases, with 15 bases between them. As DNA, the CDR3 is TGTGCCAGCAGGTATCCAGGGATGGGTGAAGCTTTCTTT. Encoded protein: CASRYPGMGEAFF.

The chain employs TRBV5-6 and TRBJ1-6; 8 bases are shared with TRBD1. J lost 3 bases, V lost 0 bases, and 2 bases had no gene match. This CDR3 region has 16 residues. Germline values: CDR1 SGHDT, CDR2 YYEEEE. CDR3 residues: CASSLGTGSYNSPLHF. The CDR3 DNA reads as TGTGCCAGCAGCTTGGGGACAGGGAGCTATAATTCACCCCTCCACTTT.

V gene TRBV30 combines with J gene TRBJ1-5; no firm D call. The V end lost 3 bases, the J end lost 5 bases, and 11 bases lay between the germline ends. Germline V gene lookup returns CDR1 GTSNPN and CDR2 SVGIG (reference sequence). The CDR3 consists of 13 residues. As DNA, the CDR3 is TGTGCCTGGAGCTACAACATAGATCAGCCCCAGCATTTT. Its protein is CAWSYNIDQPQHF.

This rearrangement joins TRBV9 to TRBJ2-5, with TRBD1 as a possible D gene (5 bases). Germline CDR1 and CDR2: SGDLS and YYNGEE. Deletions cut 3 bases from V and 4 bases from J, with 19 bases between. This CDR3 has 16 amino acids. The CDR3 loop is CASSALQGVGGETQYF. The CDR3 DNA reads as TGTGCCAGCAGCGCATTGCAGGGTGTGGGTGGAGAGACCCAGTACTTC.

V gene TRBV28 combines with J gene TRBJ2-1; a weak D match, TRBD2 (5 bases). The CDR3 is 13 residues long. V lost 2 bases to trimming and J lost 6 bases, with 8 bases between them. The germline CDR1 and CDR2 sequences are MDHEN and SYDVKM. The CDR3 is CASSLNLANEQFF. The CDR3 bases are TGTGCCAGCAGTTTAAACCTAGCCAATGAGCAGTTCTTC.

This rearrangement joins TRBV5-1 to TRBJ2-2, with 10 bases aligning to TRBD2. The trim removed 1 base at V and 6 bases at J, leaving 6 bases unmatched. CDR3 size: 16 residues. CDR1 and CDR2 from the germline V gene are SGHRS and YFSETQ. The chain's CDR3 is CASSLRSGRAPGELFF. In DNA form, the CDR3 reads TGCGCCAGCAGCTTGAGGAGCGGGAGGGCCCCCGGGGAGCTGTTTTTT. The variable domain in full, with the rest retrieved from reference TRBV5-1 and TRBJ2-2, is KAGVTQTPRYLIKTRGQQVTLSCSPISGHRSVSWYQQTPGQGLQFLFEYFSETQRNKGNFPGRFSGRQFSNSRSEMNVSTLELGDSALYLCASSLRSGRAPGELFFGEGSRLTVL.

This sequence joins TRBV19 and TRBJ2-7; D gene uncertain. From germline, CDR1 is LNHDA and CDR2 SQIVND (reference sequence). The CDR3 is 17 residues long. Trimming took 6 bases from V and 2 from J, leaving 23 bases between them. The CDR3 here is CASSQSSIYSTTYEQYF. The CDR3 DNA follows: TGTGCCAGTAGCCAATCTTCAATCTACAGTACGACCTACGAGCAGTACTTC.